Below, 18 T cell receptor beta chains from the same sample are listed, as sequenced in a study of human T cells and chemical hapten exposure. TCRdb fed the RACE reads into MiXCR, producing one record per CDR3 protein. Of more than 75,000 distinct CDR3 sequences listed, about 8.6% were seen once; the top ten hold around 1.4%. The time point denotes: healthy volunteer bleed at 6 weeks. It was from unfractionated whole blood that total RNA was extracted. Sequencing was done on a sample of whole blood. The receptor source for this set is a male donor in good health. Some clones in this sample may be carry-over from other donors' samples.

The genes are TRBV12-3 or TRBV12-4 and TRBJ2-7; 10 bases line up with TRBD1. CDR3 length equals 14 residues. The ends lost 6 bases at V and 2 bases at J; junction bases unmatched: 4. DNA of the CDR3: TGTGCCAGCAGCTCCGACAGGGGGCCCTACGAGCAGTACTTC. Its protein is CASSSDRGPYEQYF.

As for this clonotype: At one of its ends the junction is not consistent with the germline gene, which may arise from a read error. This sequence joins TRBV6-5 and TRBJ1-2, with a possible D match to TRBD1 (6 bases). The germline gives CDR1 MNHEY, CDR2 SVGAGI. The CDR3 covers 15 residues. The CDR3 here is CTSSGVGDRLFTYTF. CDR3 bases: TGTACCAGCAGTGGGGTGGGTGACAGGCTTTTTACCTACACCTTC.

The chain combines TRBV12-3 or TRBV12-4 with TRBJ2-1; possible D gene TRBD1, 6 bases. The CDR3 has 11 residues. The V gene lost 1 base and the J gene lost 15 bases, with 10 bases spanning the gap. The DNA for the CDR3 is TGTGCCAGCAGTTTAGAACAGGGACCGTTCTTC. It translates to CASSLEQGPFF.

This clonotype was seen a few times. The V call is TRBV30, the J call TRBJ2-5; either TRBD1 or TRBD2 may fit D (6 bases each). With 3 bases removed from V and 5 bases from J, the gap between germline ends came to 19 bases. The CDR3 is made up of 15 amino acids. The V gene's germline CDR1 is GTSNPN and CDR2 SVGIG (reference sequence). CDR3 in DNA: TGTGCCTGGAGAAGAGGGGCAGGGGAGGCGGAGACCCAGTACTTC. This gives the protein CAWRRGAGEAETQYF.

The V call is TRBV11-2, the J call TRBJ2-7, with 10 nucleotides matching TRBD1. Unmatched junction bases numbered 9, after V lost 5 bases and J lost 5 bases. The CDR3 length is 15 residues. Germline V gives CDR1 SGHAT, CDR2 FQNNGV. In DNA form, the CDR3 reads TGTGCCAGCAGCAATCCCGGACAGGGGGGCAACGAGCAGTACTTC. Its protein is CASSNPGQGGNEQYF. The full variable domain, completed using reference TRBV11-2 and TRBJ2-7, is EAGVAQSPRYKIIEKRQSVAFWCNPISGHATLYWYQQILGQGPKLLIQFQNNGVVDDSQLPKDRFSAERLKGVDSTLKIQPAKLEDSAVYLCASSNPGQGGNEQYFGPGTRLTVT.

The V call is TRBV14, the J call TRBJ2-4; D is possibly TRBD2 (6 bases). Germline CDR1 is SGHDN and CDR2 is FVKESK. This CDR3 region has 16 residues. The V end lost 0 bases, the J end lost 0 bases, and 9 bases lay between the germline ends. In DNA, the CDR3 is TGTGCCAGCAGCCAAGATCTCGGGGGAGCCAAAAACATTCAGTACTTC. It is translated as CASSQDLGGAKNIQYF.

The chain couples TRBV18 to TRBJ1-1; 7 nucleotides line up with TRBD1. The V segment lost 1 base and the J segment 3 bases; nucleotides outside the gene matches: 8. This CDR3 has 16 residues. Germline values: CDR1 KGHSH, CDR2 LQKENI. The CDR3 DNA is TGTGCCAGCTCACCACGGGACAGAAGTAGAGACACTGAAGCTTTCTTT. Translation: CASSPRDRSRDTEAFF. Using reference TRBV18 and TRBJ1-1 for the parts outside the CDR3, the full variable domain is NAGVMQNPRHLVRRRGQEARLRCSPMKGHSHVYWYRQLPEEGLKFMVYLQKENIIDESGMPKERFSAEFPKEGPSILRIQQVVRGDSAAYFCASSPRDRSRDTEAFFGQGTRLTVV.

This clonotype was observed a few times. The chain recombines TRBV5-4 with TRBJ2-7, with 7 bases that match TRBD1. The CDR3 is 15 residues long. The ends lost 0 bases at V and 9 bases at J; junction bases unmatched: 12. Germline lookup yields CDR1 SGHNT and CDR2 YYREEE (reference sequence). CDR3 nucleotides: TGTGCCAGCAGCTTGGGGGCCCTAGGAGCAGGGGGGCAGTACTTC. Its protein is CASSLGALGAGGQYF.

At least ten counts were recorded for this clonotype. The chain recombines TRBV6-2 or TRBV6-3 with TRBJ2-7; 10 nucleotides agree with TRBD1. The V segment lost 5 bases and the J segment 3 bases; nucleotides outside the gene matches: 4. From germline, CDR1 is MNHEY and CDR2 SVGEGT. This CDR3 has 14 amino acids. CDR3 in amino acids: CASSHRTGGYEQYF. CDR3 DNA sequence: TGTGCCAGCAGTCATAGGACAGGGGGCTACGAGCAGTACTTC.

The chain uses TRBV12-3 or TRBV12-4 and TRBJ2-1; 11 nucleotides agree with TRBD2. The CDR3 totals 17 residues. The V gene end was trimmed by 3 bases and the J gene end by 10 bases; junction bases not matched to a gene: 14. In DNA form, the CDR3 reads TGTGCCAGCAGTTTGGCCTACCCCGGGACTAGCGGACGAGAGCAGTTCTTC. Encoded protein: CASSLAYPGTSGREQFF.

This clonotype showed up just a few times. V and J are TRBV5-4 and TRBJ2-5, with D possibly being TRBD1 (6 bases). The V end was cut by 2 bases, the J end by 2 bases, with 10 bases between. Germline assignment: CDR1 SGHNT and CDR2 YYREEE (reference sequence). The CDR3 runs 14 residues. The CDR3: CASSFGTPQETQYF. CDR3 DNA: TGTGCCAGCAGCTTTGGGACACCACAAGAGACCCAGTACTTC.

The CDR3 DNA sequence: TGTGCCAGCAGCGTAAGAGGAGGGGGTGAGCAGTTCTTC. It encodes CASSVRGGGEQFF. The V gene is TRBV9, the J gene TRBJ2-1; the D call may be TRBD1 or TRBD2 (6 bases each). Deletions cut 1 base from V and 9 bases from J, with 11 bases between. This CDR3 comprises 13 residues. Per germline, CDR1 SGDLS and CDR2 YYNGEE.

The CDR3 nucleotides read TGTGCCAGCAGGGTGCGGGGGGATGAAAAACTGTTTTTT. It codes for CASRVRGDEKLFF. The rearrangement uses TRBV5-6 and TRBJ1-4; TRBD1 is a possible D gene (5 bases). The CDR3 consists of 13 residues. CDR1 SGHDT and CDR2 YYEEEE come from the germline V gene. V lost 5 bases to trimming and J lost 6 bases, with 11 bases between them.

V gene TRBV3-1 combines with J gene TRBJ1-1, with no clear D. The ends were cut back, 4 bases at V and 3 bases at J, with 9 bases in the middle. This CDR3 is built from 13 residues. Germline loops: CDR1 LGHDT, CDR2 YNNKEL (reference sequence). CDR3 protein: CASSLRGDTEAFF. CDR3 bases: TGTGCCAGCAGCCTTCGTGGAGACACTGAAGCTTTCTTT. Supplemented by reference TRBV3-1 and TRBJ1-1, the full variable domain reads DTAVSQTPKYLVTQMGNDKSIKCEQNLGHDTMYWYKQDSKKFLKIMFSYNNKELIINETVPNRFSPKSPDKAHLNLHINSLELGDSAVYFCASSLRGDTEAFFGQGTRLTVV.

A few counts support this clonotype. The V gene is TRBV18, the J gene TRBJ1-4; a weak D match, TRBD1 (6 bases). Trimming stripped 2 bases from V and 5 bases from J, with 15 bases between. Germline V CDR1 and CDR2: KGHSH, LQKENI. This CDR3 is built from 16 residues. The CDR3 DNA follows: TGTGCCAGCTCACCAGGACAGTTACTCCTCAATGAAAAACTGTTTTTT. It yields the protein CASSPGQLLLNEKLFF.

The J gene is TRBJ1-1, the V gene TRBV20-1, with D unclear. CDR1 is DFQATT and CDR2 is SNEGSKA in the germline V gene (reference sequence). Trimming shortened V by 6 bases and J by 5 bases, and 10 bases separated the two germline ends. The CDR3 is 11 amino acids. The CDR3 loop reads CSAPAPTEAFF. CDR3 sequence (DNA): TGCAGTGCCCCGGCCCCAACTGAAGCTTTCTTT.

Turning to this clonotype: The CDR3 carries no conserved terminal phenylalanine or tryptophan, so it likely arises from a read error. The rearrangement joins TRBV5-1 to TRBJ2-3; D remains unclear. Germline assignment: CDR1 SGHRS and CDR2 YFSETQ. V shed 1 base and J shed 2 bases, with 8 bases lying between them. CDR3 length: 14 residues. This CDR3 reads CASSLYGFTDTQYS. The CDR3 nucleotides read TGCGCCAGCAGCTTGTACGGATTCACAGATACGCAGTATTCT.

There are a few counts of this clonotype. The V call is TRBV7-2, the J call TRBJ2-3, with 8 bases fitting TRBD2. Germline CDR1 is SGHTA and CDR2 is FQGNSA. The CDR3 extends over 17 amino acids. V dropped 1 base and J dropped 1; count of bases not matched to a gene: 7. Here the CDR3 DNA reads TGTGCCAGCAGCTTAGTGTTTGGGACTAGTGGCACAGATACGCAGTATTTT. This sequence encodes CASSLVFGTSGTDTQYF.